This TCR beta chain was captured in a study of T cell responses to AZD1222 COVID-19 vaccine. Germline CDR1 reads SGDLS; CDR2 reads YYNGEE. V lost 4 bases to trimming and J lost 10 bases, with 20 bases between them. The CDR3 runs to 15 residues. Study-level points and caveats: Reportedly, nearly half of unique spike TCRs recognized epitopes outside B.1.351/B.1.1.7 mutations. CD4 TCRs associated with vaccination spanned spike, dominating at 160-218 and 743-854. Among those given AZD1222, only six were seropositive at baseline.

As to this clone: Its antigen is undetermined.

Assay: immunoSEQ multiplex PCR; the TCRdb copy retains only in-frame clones and omits some. The sample has about 180,000 clones; roughly nine tenths are singletons. The receptor was isolated from an adult in good health. V is TRBV9 and J is TRBJ1-4, with D hard to call. The sample in question was peripheral blood, obtained on day 0 of AZD1222 vaccination. The CDR3 loop reads CASSRSGDLGGKLFF. The CDR3 region has the DNA TGTGCCAGCAGCCGCAGTGGGGATCTGGGAGGAAAACTGTTTTTT.